This T cell receptor beta chain was observed in a study of T cells and copy number aberrations in small-cell lung cancer. Study-wide points: Tumors showed lower T-cell density, richness and clonality than adjacent lung, though density did not differ significantly.

Normal lung tissue came from at least 2 cm beyond the tumor margin and showed no malignant cells. In germline, CDR1 is GTSNPN, CDR2 SVGIG (reference sequence). V shed 7 bases and J shed 10 bases, with 26 bases lying between them. This CDR3 region has 15 residues. With respect to this clone: Antigen specificity is unknown.

This table comes from immunoSEQ multiplex PCR, and its TCRdb copy is limited to in-frame clones, with some not included. The sample holds 7,500 or so clones, 82% seen once. The sequenced sample consisted of normal tissue next to the tumor. The sequence derives from a woman between 50 and 59 years old with small cell lung cancer. The rearrangement links TRBV30 to TRBJ2-1, with D perhaps TRBD2 (5 bases). Here the CDR3 DNA reads TGTGCCTTATCCCGGGGAGCGAACCGGAGAGAGGAGCAGTTCTTC. Its protein product is CALSRGANRREEQFF. Full variable domain (missing parts from reference TRBV30 and TRBJ2-1): SQTIHQWPATLVQPVGSPLSLECTVEGTSNPNLYWYRQAAGRGLQLLFYSVGIGQISSEVPQNLSASRPQDRQFILSSKKLLLSDSGFYLCALSRGANRREEQFFGPGTRLTVL.